Given below is one TCR beta chain in context. All enrollees were roughly 18 to 90 years old and from around 25 US areas. The data were obtained in a study of blood T cell repertoires in COVID-19. Germline V gene sequence: CDR1 SGDLS, CDR2 YYNGEE. The CDR3 sequence is 16 residues long. Germline trimming cut 0 bases from V and 6 bases from J; bases unmatched to any gene: 4. Measured with immunoSEQ multiplex PCR; TCRdb has only the in-frame clones, and not every one. The profile covers a few hundred thousand clones, with around four fifths appearing a single time and under 4.5% taken by the ten largest. V gene TRBV9 combines with J gene TRBJ2-1, with 12 bases lining up with TRBD2. The sequenced sample consisted of PBMCs or T cells enriched from blood (not recorded which). This sequence originates from a man younger than 40 with acute COVID-19. CDR3 bases: TGTGCCAGCAGCGTAGTGGGACTAGCGGGTGCCAATGAGCAGTTCTTC. Protein sequence: CASSVVGLAGANEQFF.